The TCR beta chain described here comes from a study of OX40 agonist ivuxolimab in advanced cancers. Study in general: The treatment was a fully human IgG2 OX40 agonist, ivuxolimab. The study's findings and limits: Expanded clones were, on average, more numerous in CD8+ T cells than in CD4+.

Libraries were prepared by immunoSEQ multiplex PCR; TCRdb keeps only in-frame clonotypes and omits some of them. The data hold 60,000 to 80,000 clones, with around 80% observed a single time. As regards this clone: Its antigen is not known.

The CDR3 loop spans 13 amino acids. V gave up 6 bases and J gave up 4 bases, with 12 bases separating them. CDR1 MNHNY and CDR2 SVGAGI come from the germline V gene (reference sequence). The chain has TRBV6-6 and TRBJ1-2, with a possible D match to TRBD1 (6 bases). This specimen was CD4+ or CD8+ T cells sorted from blood, taken in a trial of the OX40 agonist ivuxolimab. The sequence was collected from an adult with an advanced solid tumor such as melanoma, head and neck, liver or kidney cancer. CDR3 bases: TGTGCCAGCAGCCCGACAGGACTCTATGGCTACACCTTC. Protein sequence: CASSPTGLYGYTF.